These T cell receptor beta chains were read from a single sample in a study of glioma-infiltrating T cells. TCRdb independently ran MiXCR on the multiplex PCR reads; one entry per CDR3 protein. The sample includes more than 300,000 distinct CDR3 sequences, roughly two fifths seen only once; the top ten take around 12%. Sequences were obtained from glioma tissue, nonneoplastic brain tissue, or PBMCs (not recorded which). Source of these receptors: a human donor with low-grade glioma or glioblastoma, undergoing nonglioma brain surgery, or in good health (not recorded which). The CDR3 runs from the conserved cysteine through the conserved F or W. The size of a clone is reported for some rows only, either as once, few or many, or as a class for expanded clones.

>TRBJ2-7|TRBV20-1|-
CSARKGTVPYEQYF
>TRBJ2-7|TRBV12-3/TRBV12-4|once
CASSFLAGGPVGEQYF
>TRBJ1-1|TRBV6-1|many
CASSDPPRFQAFF
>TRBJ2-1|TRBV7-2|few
CASSPTGEEQFF
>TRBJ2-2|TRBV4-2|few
CASSPGGGRAKGGELFF
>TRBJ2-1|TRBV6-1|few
CASRAWDYNEQFF
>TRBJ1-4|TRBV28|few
CASSSPGQGADEKLFF
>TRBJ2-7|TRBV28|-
CASGGGGYEQYF
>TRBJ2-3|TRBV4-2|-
CATGALPGETDTQYF
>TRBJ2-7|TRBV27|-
CASSFGTGTYEQYF
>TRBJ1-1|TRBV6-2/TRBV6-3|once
CASISARGGLHTEAFF
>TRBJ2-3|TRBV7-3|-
CASILGGGADTQYF
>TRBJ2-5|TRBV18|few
CASSPPGLAIETQYF
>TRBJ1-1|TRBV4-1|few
CASSQDPGAVNTEAFF
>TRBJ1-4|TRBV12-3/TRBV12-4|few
CASRWSTVEKLFF
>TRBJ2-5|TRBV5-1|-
CASSLLSGETQYF
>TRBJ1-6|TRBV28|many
CASSPGTLRNSPLHF
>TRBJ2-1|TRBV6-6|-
CASSYGAGGAYEQFF
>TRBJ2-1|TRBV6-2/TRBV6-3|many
CASLGSSSYNEQFF
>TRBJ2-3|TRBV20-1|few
CSAREDGRGTDTQYF
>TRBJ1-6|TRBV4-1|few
CASSQERGQSPLHF
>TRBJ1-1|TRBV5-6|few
CASSLALDSLNTEAFF
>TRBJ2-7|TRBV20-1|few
CSAFSGRAAYEQYF
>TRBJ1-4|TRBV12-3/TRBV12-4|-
CASSPRARAGEKLFF
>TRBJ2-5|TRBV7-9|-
CASSLITLPNPDF
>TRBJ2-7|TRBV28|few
CASSLYDYEQYF
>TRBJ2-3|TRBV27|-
CASSFGGSTVDTQYF
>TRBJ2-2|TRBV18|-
CASSARTAGELFF
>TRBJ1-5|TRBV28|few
CASSYTSNQPQHF
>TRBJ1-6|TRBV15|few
CATSRVTGWAFPPLHF
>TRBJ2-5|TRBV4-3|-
CASSHRDRGETQYF
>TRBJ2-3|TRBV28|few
CASGEGAADTQYF
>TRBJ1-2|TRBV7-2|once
CASSPDRGHHYGYTF
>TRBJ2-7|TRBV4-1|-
CASSPSLAGGREQYF
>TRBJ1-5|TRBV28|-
CASSPGGAGEPQHF
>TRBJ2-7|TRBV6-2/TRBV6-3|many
CASSSRDRHDEQYF
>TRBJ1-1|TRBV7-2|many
CASSPRNRANTEAFF
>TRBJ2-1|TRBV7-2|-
CASIYRSFSYNEQFF